This T cell receptor (beta chain) was sequenced for a study of OX40 agonist ivuxolimab in advanced cancers. Study results and limitations: On average, a greater number of expanded clones characterised CD8+ T cells relative to CD4+.

Germline CDR1 and CDR2: SGHVS and FQNEAQ. This CDR3 comprises 15 residues. V lost 3 bases and J lost 4; bases outside the gene matches: 7. Method: immunoSEQ multiplex PCR; TCRdb's copy keeps in-frame clones and lacks some. The sample contains roughly 40,000 clones, less than 85% of which appear only once. Turning to this clone: Antigen: not known.

The TCR was taken from an adult with an advanced solid tumor such as melanoma, head and neck, liver or kidney cancer. The sample consisted of CD4+ or CD8+ T cells sorted from blood, taken in a trial of the OX40 agonist ivuxolimab. This chain joins TRBV7-8 and TRBJ1-2; 8 bases align to TRBD1. CDR3: CASSFGTGGRYGYTF. The CDR3 DNA follows: TGTGCCAGCAGCTTCGGGACAGGAGGACGCTATGGCTACACCTTC.